This T cell receptor beta chain was identified during a study of glioma-infiltrating T cells. General observations from the study: Only very few CDR3 sequences appeared in both tissue and blood. Tissue-blood divergence was below expectation in non-neoplastic patients, above in gliomas.

The iRepertoire nested amplicon-rescue multiplex PCR amplified TCR alpha and beta CDR3s from RNA. Input was roughly 85-450 ng of tissue mRNA or PBMC total RNA. TCRdb re-called the multiplex PCR reads with MiXCR, one entry per CDR3 protein. This sample has about 180,000 distinct CDR3 sequences, with about 46% found just once. V shed 3 bases, J shed 0 bases, and the junction held 3 bases outside the gene matches. Germline loops: CDR1 SGHTA, CDR2 FQGNSA. This CDR3 spans 15 amino acids. Only a few counts were recorded for this clonotype. Its antigen is unidentified. This chain joins TRBV7-2 and TRBJ1-2, with 8 nucleotides matching TRBD1. The source material was glioma tissue, nonneoplastic brain tissue, or PBMCs (not recorded which). The TCR sequence derives from a human donor with low-grade glioma or glioblastoma, undergoing nonglioma brain surgery, or in good health (not recorded which). The CDR3 nucleotides read TGTGCCAGCAGCTTTATGACAGGGGCTAACTATGGCTACACCTTC. Amino acid sequence: CASSFMTGANYGYTF.